The present T cell receptor beta chain was sequenced within a study of T cell responses to AZD1222 COVID-19 vaccine. The table came from immunoSEQ multiplex PCR; TCRdb's copy has only in-frame clones and leaves some out. The repertoire has roughly 120,000 clones, 85% to 90% of them found once; the top ten carry about 7.8%. Trimming at V came to 6 bases and at J to 4 bases, leaving 10 bases not matched to a gene. CDR1 LGHDT and CDR2 YNNKEL come from the germline V gene (reference sequence). The CDR3 length is 16 residues. This clonotype was obtained from an adult in good health. J is TRBJ1-3 and V is TRBV3-1 (or the pseudogene TRBV3-2); 9 nucleotides align to TRBD1. Source: peripheral blood, taken on day 0 of AZD1222 vaccination. The CDR3 loop is CASSSGTGRSGNTIYF. The CDR3 DNA reads as TGTGCCAGCAGTTCCGGGACAGGGCGCTCGGGAAACACCATATATTTT.